This note documents a single T cell receptor beta chain sequence. Its antigen is unknown. Base qualities were left out, and no much larger clone turns up one base away. TCRbeta libraries were sequenced on an Illumina MiSeq, and an average of around 41,000 productive templates per sample was obtained. Multiplex PCR amplification was used to generate TCRbeta CDR3 libraries with the immunoSEQ assay. Per the source publication's procedure: Repertoire diversity was calculated as previously defined, and values close to 0 indicated extremely monoclonal samples. TCRdb stores this immuneACCESS table with in-frame sequences only. Part of the clones is absent; in the studies checked, under half of the shortfall reflects unresolved V genes, and no reason is known for the rest. The DNA gave D and trimming, while V, J and clone size come from that table. The sample records 30,000 to 45,000 clones, roughly 84% of which are singletons. Under 0.55% of the sample comes from the top ten.

This sample was taken from a study of STAT3 mutations in large granular lymphocyte leukemia (dated by TCRdb to between 2018 and 2021). Concerning the study at large: About half of the T-LGLL patients who underwent longitudinal sequencing carried canonical activating STAT3 mutations. One or more immunosuppressive therapy regimens were given to more than half of T-LGLL patients, and hematologic response was seen in around two fifths of the treated patients. Serial deep sequencing of TCRbeta CDR3 and STAT3 was performed in patients with T-cell large granular lymphocyte leukemia to reconstruct clonal hierarchy and dynamics. From an initial cohort of 200 to 250 LGL patients, 15 to 20 representative T-LGLL cases were chosen for longitudinal sequencing of TCRbeta and STAT3. As controls within the study, a couple of patients with natural killer LGL leukemia were also sequenced longitudinally. On average, sequencing was done at 3 to 5 time points per patient, with the number of samplings ranging from 2 to 8. Overall results and qualifications from the work: TCR clonotype switching after therapy was seen in about 30% of the 18 patients, with all newly emerging clones being STAT3 wild type. Linking therapy response to changes in TCR clonal burden was complicated by variable intervals between samplings and by differing treatment regimens. At least one immunodominant TCRbeta clonotype was present in every T-LGLL patient, and multiple immunodominant subclonotypes appeared in about half of the T-LGLL patients. Because no samples were available when a clone first appeared, clonal expansion had to be inferred from samplings taken at other points. Persisting codominant clonotypes in some patients meant a small but highly pathogenic clone may have been missed. The burden of the dominant TCR clone was higher than the STAT3 mutant burden in several patients, which suggests that the STAT3 mutation arose secondarily inside a clone that had already expanded.

The CDR3 goes from the cysteine to the phenylalanine over 15 residues. Just CDR3 DNA is preserved here, 45 bases in frame from base 1. Ends trimmed: V by 6 bases, J by 4 bases; bases unmatched to a gene: 11. Looking up the germline V gene yields CDR1 SNHLY and CDR2 FYNNEI. The same DNA, extracted from blood mononuclear cells, served for both TCR sequencing and STAT3 sequencing. Sequencing was carried out using PBMCs. This clonotype was sampled from a human donor with T large granular lymphocyte leukemia. Some clones in this sample may be carry-over from other donors' samples. This receptor chain uses TRBV2 and TRBJ2-5, with 7 bases matching TRBD2. CDR3 region: CASRPLLGGGETQYF. The DNA is as follows: TGTGCCAGCAGGCCCTTGTTGGGGGGGGGAGAGACCCAGTACTTC.